This paragraph reports one T cell receptor (beta chain). The germline V gene has CDR1 SEHNR and CDR2 FQNEAQ (reference sequence). The CDR3 runs 16 residues. V dropped 10 bases and J dropped 2; count of bases not matched to a gene: 13. Profiling relied on immunoSEQ multiplex PCR, and the TCRdb table lists in-frame clones only, not all of them. This sample has 90,000 or so clones, with 85% to 90% found just once. This sample is part of a study of control samples from healthy donors and cancer patients. This receptor was identified in a woman aged 55-70 years in good health. V is TRBV7-9 and J is TRBJ2-1; TRBD2 agrees at 8 bases. Sequenced: blood. The CDR3 is CATLAGGDTAYNEQFF. DNA for the CDR3: TGTGCCACCCTGGCCGGGGGGGACACAGCCTACAATGAGCAGTTCTTC. The full variable domain, with the rest looked up from reference TRBV7-9 and TRBJ2-1, is DTGVSQNPRHKITKRGQNVTFRCDPISEHNRLYWYRQTLGQGPEFLTYFQNEAQLEKSRLLSDRFSAERPKGSFSTLEIQRTEQGDSAMYLCATLAGGDTAYNEQFFGPGTRLTVL.